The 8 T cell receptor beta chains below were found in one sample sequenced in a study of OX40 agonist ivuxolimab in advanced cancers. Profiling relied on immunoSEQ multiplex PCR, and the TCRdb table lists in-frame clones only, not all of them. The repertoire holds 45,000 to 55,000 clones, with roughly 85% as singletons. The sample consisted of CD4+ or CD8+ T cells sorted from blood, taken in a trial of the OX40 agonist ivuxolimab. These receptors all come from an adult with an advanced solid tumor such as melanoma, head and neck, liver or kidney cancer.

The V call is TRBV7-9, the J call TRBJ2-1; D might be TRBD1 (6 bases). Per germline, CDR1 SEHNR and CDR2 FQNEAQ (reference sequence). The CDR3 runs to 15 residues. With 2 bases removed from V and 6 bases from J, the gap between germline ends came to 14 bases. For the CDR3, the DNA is TGTGCCAGCAGCTTAACAGGGATGGGGGCCAATGAGCAGTTCTTC. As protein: CASSLTGMGANEQFF.

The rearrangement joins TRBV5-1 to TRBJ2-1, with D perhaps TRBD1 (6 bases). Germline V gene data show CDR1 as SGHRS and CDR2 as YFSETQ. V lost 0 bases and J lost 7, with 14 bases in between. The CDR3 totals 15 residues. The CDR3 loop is CASSLGGGVRNEQFF. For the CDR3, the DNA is TGCGCCAGCAGCTTGGGAGGGGGAGTAAGAAATGAGCAGTTCTTC.

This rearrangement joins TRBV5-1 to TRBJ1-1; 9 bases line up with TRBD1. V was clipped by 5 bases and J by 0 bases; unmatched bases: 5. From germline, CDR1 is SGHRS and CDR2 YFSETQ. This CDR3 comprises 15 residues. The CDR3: CASSQRTGVNTEAFF. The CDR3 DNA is TGCGCCAGCAGTCAAAGGACAGGGGTGAACACTGAAGCTTTCTTT.

The CDR3 is CASSYPMRNSPLHF. The CDR3 nucleotides read TGTGCCAGCAGCTATCCGATGAGAAATTCACCCCTCCACTTT. The rearrangement links TRBV13 to TRBJ1-6; D is unresolved. Trimming took 4 bases from V and 7 from J, leaving 11 bases between them. CDR3 length: 14 residues. CDR1 PRHDT and CDR2 FYEKMQ come from the germline V gene (reference sequence). Variable domain in full (rest from reference TRBV13 and TRBJ1-6): AAGVIQSPRHLIKEKRETATLKCYPIPRHDTVYWYQQGPGQDPQFLISFYEKMQSDKGSIPDRFSAQQFSDYHSELNMSSLELGDSALYFCASSYPMRNSPLHFGNGTRLTVT.

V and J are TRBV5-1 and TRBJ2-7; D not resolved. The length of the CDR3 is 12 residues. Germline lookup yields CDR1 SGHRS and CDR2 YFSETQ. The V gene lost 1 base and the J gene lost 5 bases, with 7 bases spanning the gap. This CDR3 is CASSLTSDEQYF. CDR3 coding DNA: TGCGCCAGCAGCTTGACGAGCGACGAGCAGTACTTC.

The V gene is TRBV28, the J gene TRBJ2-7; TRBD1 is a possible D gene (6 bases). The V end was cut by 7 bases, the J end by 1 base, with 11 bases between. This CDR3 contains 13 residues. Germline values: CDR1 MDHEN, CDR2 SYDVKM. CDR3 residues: CASIRGSSYEQYF. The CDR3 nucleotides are TGTGCCAGCATCAGGGGAAGTTCCTACGAGCAGTACTTC. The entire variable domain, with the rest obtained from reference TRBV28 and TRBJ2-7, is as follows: DVKVTQSSRYLVKRTGEKVFLECVQDMDHENMFWYRQDPGLGLRLIYFSYDVKMKEKGDIPEGYSVSREKKERFSLILESASTNQTSMYLCASIRGSSYEQYFGPGTRLTVT.

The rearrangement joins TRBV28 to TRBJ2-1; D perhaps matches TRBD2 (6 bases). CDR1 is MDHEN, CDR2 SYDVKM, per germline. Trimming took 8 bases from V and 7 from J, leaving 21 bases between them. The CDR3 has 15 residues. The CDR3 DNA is TGTGCCAGCTCCCCGGGGACTCCCGTCCAGAATGAGCAGTTCTTC. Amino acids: CASSPGTPVQNEQFF.

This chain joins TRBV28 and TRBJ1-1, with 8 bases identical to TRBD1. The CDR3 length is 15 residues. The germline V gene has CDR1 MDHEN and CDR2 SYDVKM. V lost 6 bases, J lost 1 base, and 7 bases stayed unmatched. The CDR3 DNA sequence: TGTGCCAGCAGATCCCAGGGGGCGCCGAACACTGAAGCTTTCTTT. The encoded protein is CASRSQGAPNTEAFF.